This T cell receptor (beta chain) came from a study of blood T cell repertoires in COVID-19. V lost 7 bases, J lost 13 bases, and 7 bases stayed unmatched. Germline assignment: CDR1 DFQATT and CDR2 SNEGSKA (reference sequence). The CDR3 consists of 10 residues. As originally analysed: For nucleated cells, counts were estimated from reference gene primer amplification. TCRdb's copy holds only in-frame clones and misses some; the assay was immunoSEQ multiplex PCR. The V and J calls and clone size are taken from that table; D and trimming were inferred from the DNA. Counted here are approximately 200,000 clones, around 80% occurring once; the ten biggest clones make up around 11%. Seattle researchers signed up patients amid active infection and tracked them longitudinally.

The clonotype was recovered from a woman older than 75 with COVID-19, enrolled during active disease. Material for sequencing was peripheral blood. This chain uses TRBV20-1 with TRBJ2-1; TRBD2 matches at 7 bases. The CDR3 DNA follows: TGCAGTGTTCGGACTAGGCGTCAGTTCTTC. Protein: CSVRTRRQFF.